These 14 T cell receptor beta chains share one sample of origin, sequenced in a study of shared clonotypes between healthy human individuals. TCRdb's copy holds only in-frame clones and misses some; the assay was immunoSEQ multiplex PCR. The sample includes over a million clones, around 75% of them seen just once. The specimen sequenced was memory CD4+ T cells sorted from blood. Indicated subset: CD45RA-negative fraction. The receptor source for this set is a man younger than 35 in good health.

The J gene is TRBJ2-1, the V gene TRBV7-9; 11 bases match TRBD2. Germline V gives CDR1 SEHNR, CDR2 FQNEAQ (reference sequence). V shed 1 base and J 7 bases; nucleotides not matched to a gene: 6. The CDR3 contains 16 residues. The DNA for the CDR3 is TGTGCCAGCAGCTTAGACCTAGCGGGAGGATGGAATGAGCAGTTCTTC. It is translated as CASSLDLAGGWNEQFF.

As to this clone: One end of the junction is discordant with germline, which a read error may explain. V and J are TRBV7-6 and TRBJ2-7; 9 bases are shared with TRBD1. CDR1 SGHVS and CDR2 FNYEAQ come from the germline V gene. The CDR3 has 15 amino acids. The CDR3 DNA reads as TGTGCCAGCAGCTCCCGAATCAACCCTACAGGGGGCCCCAGTTTC. It encodes CASSSRINPTGGPSF.

The chain combines TRBV9 with TRBJ2-5, with 12 nucleotides matching TRBD2. The CDR3 spans 16 residues. V was clipped by 4 bases and J by 5 bases; unmatched bases: 9. The germline gives CDR1 SGDLS, CDR2 YYNGEE. The CDR3, as DNA: TGTGCCAGCAGCCCTCGGACTAGCGGGATCAGTGAGACCCAGTACTTC. Residues: CASSPRTSGISETQYF.

The V call is TRBV6-1, the J call TRBJ2-3; D possibly matches TRBD1 or TRBD2 (5 bases each). The CDR3 totals 15 residues. Germline assignment: CDR1 MNHNS and CDR2 SASEGT. The V gene lost 6 bases and the J gene lost 4 bases, with 17 bases spanning the gap. CDR3 sequence: CASSRRGADADTQYF. CDR3 coding DNA: TGTGCCAGCAGCCGAAGAGGGGCCGACGCAGATACGCAGTATTTT.

DNA of the CDR3: TGCGCCAGCGGACAGGGGAGCACCGGGGAGCTGTTTTTT. This codes for CASGQGSTGELFF. This sequence joins TRBV5-1 and TRBJ2-2; TRBD1 agrees at 9 bases. CDR3 size: 13 residues. Germline V gene lookup returns CDR1 SGHRS and CDR2 YFSETQ. V was pared by 7 bases and J by 4 bases, with 2 bases of the junction left unmatched.

V gene TRBV29-1 combines with J gene TRBJ2-3, with 7 bases matching TRBD1. Per the germline V gene, CDR1 is SQVTM and CDR2 is ANQGSEA. CDR3 size: 14 residues. The chain's CDR3 is CTVTKGGQGDTQYF. The CDR3 DNA follows: TGCACCGTGACTAAAGGGGGCCAAGGAGATACGCAGTATTTT.

The chain combines TRBV19 with TRBJ2-3; 12 bases align to TRBD1. The trim removed 4 bases at V and 9 bases at J, leaving 14 bases unmatched. The CDR3 runs 17 residues. Per the germline V gene, CDR1 is LNHDA and CDR2 is SQIVND (reference sequence). CDR3 DNA: TGTGCCAGTAGTACTCCGGGACAGGGGGCGAGGGGCGCCACGCAGTATTTT. It yields the protein CASSTPGQGARGATQYF.

The V and J genes are TRBV10-3 and TRBJ2-3; TRBD2 matches 10 bases. After removal of 8 bases from V and 3 bases from J, the junction contained 8 bases not matched to a gene. The germline gives CDR1 ENHRY, CDR2 SYGVKD. The length of the CDR3 is 15 residues. This CDR3 is CAISERGGQTDTQYF. CDR3 in DNA: TGTGCCATCTCCGAGCGGGGGGGCCAGACAGATACGCAGTATTTT.

This sequence joins TRBV27 and TRBJ2-7; 8 bases line up with TRBD2. Germline lookup yields CDR1 MNHEY and CDR2 SMNVEV (reference sequence). The CDR3 has 14 residues. V gave up 5 bases and J gave up 2 bases; unmatched junction bases: 5. CDR3 region: CASSPSGGTYEQYF. For the CDR3, the DNA is TGTGCCAGCAGTCCCTCGGGAGGGACCTACGAGCAGTACTTC.

The chain carries TRBV18 and TRBJ1-3; D is perhaps TRBD1 (6 bases). Trimming removed 3 bases from V and 0 bases from J, with 9 bases in between. The CDR3 has 15 residues. Per the germline V gene, CDR1 is KGHSH and CDR2 is LQKENI. CDR3 sequence reads: CASSPTGASGNTIYF. In DNA form, the CDR3 reads TGTGCCAGCTCACCGACAGGAGCCTCTGGAAACACCATATATTTT.

The CDR3 nucleotides are TGTGCCAGCAGTGAATGGAGGACAGGGTCGGAGACCCAGTACTTC. It specifies CASSEWRTGSETQYF. The chain combines TRBV25-1 with TRBJ2-5, with TRBD1 matching 8 bases. Losses at the gene ends were 1 base for V and 5 bases for J; bases not matched to a gene: 6. Germline CDR1 and CDR2: MGHDK and SYGVNS. The CDR3 sequence is 15 residues long.

The chain recombines TRBV10-2 with TRBJ2-2; 10 bases are shared with TRBD2. The ends lost 3 bases at V and 5 bases at J; junction bases unmatched: 3. CDR1 and CDR2 from the germline V gene are WSHSY and SAAADI. The CDR3 is 15 residues long. CDR3 region: CASSDVAGGTGELFF. In nucleotides, the CDR3 is TGCGCCAGCAGTGATGTAGCGGGAGGAACCGGGGAGCTGTTTTTT.

This chain connects TRBV6-5 to TRBJ1-1; weak D call: TRBD1 (6 bases). This CDR3 comprises 13 residues. CDR1 is MNHEY, CDR2 SVGAGI, per germline. V dropped 8 bases and J dropped 4 bases, with 14 bases sitting between them. The CDR3 nucleotides read TGTGCCAGCCGCCGGGTAGGGGGCACTGAAGCTTTCTTT. This encodes CASRRVGGTEAFF.

The chain recombines TRBV11-1 with TRBJ2-5; D is ambiguous. V was clipped by 5 bases and J by 7 bases, with 11 bases between them. CDR1 is SGHAT, CDR2 FQDESV, per germline (reference sequence). The CDR3 extends over 12 amino acids. The CDR3 here is CASSASLGTQYF. CDR3 nucleotides: TGTGCCAGCAGCGCATCGCTGGGGACCCAGTACTTC.